Shown below are 10 T cell receptor beta chains from a single sample sequenced in a study of T cells in Graves' hyperthyroidism and ophthalmopathy. TCR beta CDR3 regions were amplified from RNA. Researchers ran a first-round RT-PCR on the TCR CDR3 using the HTBI primer set. TCRdb redid the calling of the multiplex PCR reads with MiXCR, one entry per CDR3 protein. Among around 560,000 distinct CDR3 sequences, roughly a sixth were seen once, and the ten largest hold around 19%. The sequenced material came from blood. These TCRs come from a woman aged 18-29 years with Graves' hyperthyroidism.

The chain is built from TRBV18 and TRBJ2-1, with D tentatively TRBD1 or TRBD2 (5 bases each). The germline V gene encodes CDR1 KGHSH and CDR2 LQKENI. This CDR3 comprises 13 residues. V was cut by 0 bases and J by 6 bases, with 6 bases left in between. The CDR3 loop is CASSPPGANEQFF. In DNA, the CDR3 is TGTGCCAGCTCACCACCCGGGGCCAATGAGCAGTTCTTC.

In its sample, this clonotype was seen many times. The chain uses TRBV7-2 and TRBJ2-7, with TRBD2 matching 7 bases. V trimming: 7 bases; J trimming: 2 bases; junction bases outside the gene matches: 8. This CDR3 comprises 14 residues. Germline CDR1 is SGHTA and CDR2 is FQGNSA. This CDR3 is CASTRPGTTYEQYF. The CDR3 DNA is TGTGCCAGCACCCGGCCCGGGACTACCTACGAGCAGTACTTC.

This clonotype was counted between two and nine times. The chain combines TRBV19 with TRBJ2-1; either TRBD1 or TRBD2 may fit D (5 bases each). Germline values: CDR1 LNHDA, CDR2 SQIVND (reference sequence). The CDR3 is 15 residues long. Trimming removed 3 bases from V and 6 bases from J, with 15 bases in between. CDR3 in amino acids: CASSIPEDGGNEQFF. The CDR3 nucleotides read TGTGCCAGTAGTATCCCGGAAGATGGGGGCAATGAGCAGTTCTTC. The complete variable domain, with remaining parts taken from reference TRBV19 and TRBJ2-1, reads DGGITQSPKYLFRKEGQNVTLSCEQNLNHDAMYWYRQDPGQGLRLIYYSQIVNDFQKGDIAEGYSVSREKKESFPLTVTSAQKNPTAFYLCASSIPEDGGNEQFFGPGTRLTVL.

This chain links TRBV4-1 with TRBJ2-4, with a weak D call TRBD1 (5 bases). The CDR3 contains 18 residues. V lost 6 bases and J lost 0, with 21 bases in between. CDR1 and CDR2 (germline): MGHRA, YSYEKL. CDR3 nucleotides: TGCGCCAGCAGTGCGTCCAGGGCCCGGTCCCAAGCCAAAAACATTCAGTACTTC. This encodes CASSASRARSQAKNIQYF.

V usage is TRBV12-5 and J usage is TRBJ2-7; D unresolved. This CDR3 is 16 amino acids long. V was pared by 4 bases and J by 2 bases, with 18 bases between. Germline V gene lookup returns CDR1 LGHNT and CDR2 FRNRAP. The CDR3 DNA follows: TGTGCTAGTGGTTCGGATACCTGGAGTACACCCTACGAGCAGTACTTC. This encodes CASGSDTWSTPYEQYF. Drawing the rest from reference TRBV12-5 and TRBJ2-7, the complete variable domain is DARVTQTPRHKVTEMGQEVTMRCQPILGHNTVFWYRQTMMQGLELLAYFRNRAPLDDSGMPKDRFSAEMPDATLATLKIQPSEPRDSAVYFCASGSDTWSTPYEQYFGPGTRLTVT.

This clonotype was counted only a few times. The gene calls are TRBV27 and TRBJ2-5; TRBD1 or TRBD2 may be the D gene (5 bases each). Germline CDR1 is MNHEY and CDR2 is SMNVEV (reference sequence). V was clipped by 4 bases and J by 1 base, with 13 bases between them. This CDR3 has 15 amino acids. DNA of the CDR3: TGTGCCAGCAGTTCGACGGGACGGACCCAAGAGACCCAGTACTTC. Translating gives CASSSTGRTQETQYF.

This clonotype was detected once. The rearrangement uses TRBV19 and TRBJ2-1, with D possibly being TRBD1 (5 bases). Trimming shortened V by 4 bases and J by 3 bases, and 13 bases separated the two germline ends. Looked up from germline, CDR1 is LNHDA and CDR2 is SQIVND (reference sequence). CDR3 length: 15 residues. The CDR3 DNA follows: TGTGCCAGTAGTACAGGGCCGCGAGGCTACAATGAGCAGTTCTTC. Translated, it gives CASSTGPRGYNEQFF.

In this sample, this clonotype turned up many times. The V call is TRBV28, the J call TRBJ2-3; 10 positions agree with TRBD2. V dropped 4 bases and J dropped 0; count of bases not matched to a gene: 4. Per the germline V gene, CDR1 is MDHEN and CDR2 is SYDVKM. This CDR3 has 16 amino acids. The CDR3 loop reads CASSSWTSGSTDTQYF. The CDR3 DNA reads as TGTGCCAGCAGTTCATGGACTAGCGGAAGCACAGATACGCAGTATTTT.

In this sample, this clonotype turned up many times. V gene TRBV2 combines with J gene TRBJ1-1; maybe TRBD1 (5 bases). The CDR3 has 14 amino acids. Trimming pared 8 bases from V and 0 bases from J, leaving 13 bases between. Germline loops: CDR1 SNHLY, CDR2 FYNNEI. CDR3 sequence reads: CASRRDGLNTEAFF. Here the CDR3 DNA reads TGTGCCAGCCGACGGGACGGTTTGAACACTGAAGCTTTCTTT.

This clonotype has just a few counts. The chain recombines TRBV30 with TRBJ2-4, with D perhaps TRBD1 or TRBD2 (6 bases each). Germline CDR1 GTSNPN, CDR2 SVGIG (reference sequence). This CDR3 spans 15 amino acids. Trimming shortened V by 2 bases and J by 1 base, and 12 bases separated the two germline ends. The CDR3 loop is CAWSTGGVAKNIQYF. As DNA, the CDR3 is TGTGCCTGGAGTACCGGGGGCGTCGCCAAAAACATTCAGTACTTC.